The rows below give T cell receptor beta chains drawn from one sample of a study of blood T cell repertoires in COVID-19. Method: immunoSEQ multiplex PCR; TCRdb's copy keeps in-frame clones and lacks some. The repertoire includes 150,000 to 200,000 clones, approximately 91% of them detected once, and 2% to 3% sits in the top ten. The material sequenced was peripheral blood. The receptors originated from a man younger than 30 with acute or convalescent COVID-19. CDR3s include the opening cysteine and the closing phenylalanine or tryptophan. A D gene is named only where the DNA matches it firmly. Size is omitted from some rows. Given values are once, few, many or a class for expanded clones.

J: TRBJ1-1
size: .
V: TRBV20-1
D: TRBD1
length: 17
DNA: TGCAGTGCTAGTGTTCCTTTCAGGGGGCGCGTGGGCACTGAAGCTTTCTTT
CDR3: CSASVPFRGRVGTEAFF

J: TRBJ2-3
size: .
V: TRBV4-1
D: .
length: 15
DNA: TGCGCCAGCAGCCAAGAGGCTAGTATCCCAGATACGCAGTATTTT
CDR3: CASSQEASIPDTQYF

J: TRBJ1-4
size: .
V: TRBV18
D: TRBD1
length: 16
DNA: TGTGCCAGCCCCTCTAAGGGGGCTGGGGCTAATGAAAAACTGTTTTTT
CDR3: CASPSKGAGANEKLFF

J: TRBJ2-5
size: .
V: TRBV5-4
D: .
length: 11
DNA: TGTGCCAGCAGCTTGGACTCTACCCAGTACTTC
CDR3: CASSLDSTQYF

J: TRBJ1-1
size: .
V: TRBV5-6
D: .
length: 14
DNA: TGTGCCAGCAGCTTGGTGGCCAGAAACACTGAAGCTTTCTTT
CDR3: CASSLVARNTEAFF

J: TRBJ1-5
size: once
V: TRBV7-6
D: .
length: 15
DNA: TGTGCCAGCAGCTTAAGGGCAGGGGTCGATCAGCCCCAGCATTTT
CDR3: CASSLRAGVDQPQHF

J: TRBJ1-5
size: .
V: TRBV7-9
D: .
length: 17
DNA: TGTGCCAGCAGCCCAGCAGGGCTTCGGTATAGCAATCAGCCCCAGCATTTT
CDR3: CASSPAGLRYSNQPQHF

J: TRBJ1-2
size: .
V: TRBV30
D: TRBD1
length: 16
DNA: TGTGCCTGGAGTTCTCATGGGACAGGGGGCTACTATGGCTACACCTTC
CDR3: CAWSSHGTGGYYGYTF

J: TRBJ2-7
size: .
V: TRBV9
D: TRBD2
length: 15
DNA: TGTGCCAGCAGCGTAGGGTCTAGCGGGAGCTACGAGCAGTACTTC
CDR3: CASSVGSSGSYEQYF

J: TRBJ2-4
size: .
V: TRBV5-1
D: .
length: 14
DNA: TGCGCCAGCAGCTTGGAATTGGCAGGGGCGCTTCAGTACTTC
CDR3: CASSLELAGALQYF

J: TRBJ2-5
size: few
V: TRBV5-1
D: .
length: 15
DNA: TGCGCCAGCAGCTTGGGGATGGGAACAGGGCAGACCCAGTACTTC
CDR3: CASSLGMGTGQTQYF

J: TRBJ2-5
size: .
V: TRBV5-1
D: .
length: 14
DNA: TGCGCCAGCAGCTCTATGGCCGGGTGGGAGACCCAGTACTTC
CDR3: CASSSMAGWETQYF

J: TRBJ1-2
size: .
V: TRBV18
D: TRBD1
length: 16
DNA: TGTGCCAGCTCTCACGATACAGGGGGCGCCGACTATGGCTACACCTTC
CDR3: CASSHDTGGADYGYTF

J: TRBJ1-2
size: .
V: TRBV28
D: TRBD1
length: 11
DNA: TGTGCCAGCAGTTCCCGACAGGGCCCCAACTTC
CDR3: CASSSRQGPNF

J: TRBJ2-2
size: once
V: TRBV6-8
D: TRBD1
length: 16
DNA: TGTGCCAGCAGACCCCGAGACAGGGGGCACACCGGGGAGCTGTTTTTT
CDR3: CASRPRDRGHTGELFF

J: TRBJ2-1
size: .
V: TRBV12-5
D: TRBD1
length: 15
DNA: TGTGCTAGTGGTGAGGGACAGGGGGATACGGTTGAGCAGTTCTTC
CDR3: CASGEGQGDTVEQFF

J: TRBJ2-2
size: .
V: TRBV6-6
D: .
length: 16
DNA: TGTGCCAGCACCAAGGTACAGGCGGTTCTCACCGGGGAGCTGTTTTTT
CDR3: CASTKVQAVLTGELFF

J: TRBJ1-2
size: .
V: TRBV11-2
D: TRBD1
length: 13
DNA: TGTGCCAGCAGCCCGGACAGGGACTATGGCTACACCTTC
CDR3: CASSPDRDYGYTF

J: TRBJ2-2
size: .
V: TRBV9
D: .
length: 15
DNA: TGTGCCAGCAGCGTAACGGGAGAGTCCACCGGGGAGCTGTTTTTT
CDR3: CASSVTGESTGELFF

J: TRBJ1-1
size: .
V: TRBV6-5
D: .
length: 13
DNA: TGTGCCAGCAGTTACGCGGCAGGGGTTGAAGCTTTCTTT
CDR3: CASSYAAGVEAFF

J: TRBJ1-1
size: .
V: TRBV9
D: .
length: 13
DNA: TGTGCCAGCAGCGTAACAGCGAACACTGAAGCTTTCTTT
CDR3: CASSVTANTEAFF

J: TRBJ2-7
size: .
V: TRBV29-1
D: .
length: 11
DNA: TGCAGCGGCATCCAGGCCCACGAGCAGTACTTC
CDR3: CSGIQAHEQYF

J: TRBJ2-3
size: .
V: TRBV11-3
D: TRBD2
length: 16
DNA: TGTGCCAGCAGCTTAGGCAGCGGGGGTGGCACAGATACGCAGTATTTT
CDR3: CASSLGSGGGTDTQYF